A single sample gave rise to the 25 T cell receptor beta chains below, sequenced in a study of monozygotic twins with inflammatory bowel disease. TCRdb reprocessed the 5' RACE reads, with one entry per CDR3 protein and no DNA. This sample carries around 410,000 distinct CDR3 sequences, with approximately 2.3% going to the ten biggest clones. The sample comprised blood. All receptors come from a human donor with ulcerative colitis or Crohn's disease, or a healthy co-twin of an affected twin (not recorded which).

The chain combines TRBV5-1 with TRBJ1-1; TCRdb picks TRBD1, but there is no DNA to check that call. Germline CDR1 SGHRS, CDR2 YFSETQ. The CDR3 is 17 amino acids. The CDR3 sequence: CASSSRTGGGFVTEAFF. The whole variable domain, remainder taken from reference TRBV5-1 and TRBJ1-1, is KAGVTQTPRYLIKTRGQQVTLSCSPISGHRSVSWYQQTPGQGLQFLFEYFSETQRNKGNFPGRFSGRQFSNSRSEMNVSTLELGDSALYLCASSSRTGGGFVTEAFFGQGTRLTVV.

The V call is TRBV6-5, the J call TRBJ2-5. Germline V gene sequence: CDR1 MNHEY, CDR2 SVGAGI. The CDR3 contains 16 residues. This chain's CDR3 is CASSYSPTLAEETQYF.

This chain links TRBV3-1 with TRBJ1-6; lacking DNA, the TRBD1 call made by TCRdb goes unchecked. The CDR3 is made up of 15 amino acids. In germline, CDR1 is LGHDT, CDR2 YNNKEL (reference sequence). The CDR3 here is CASSQGQGYNSPLHF.

The genes are TRBV29-1 and TRBJ2-1; without DNA, the TCRdb call of TRBD2 cannot be checked. Germline CDR1 reads SQVTM; CDR2 reads ANQGSEA. The CDR3 contains 19 residues. This CDR3 is CSVEDRGRDLPKTHNEQFF.

The CDR3 spells CSASPLAGGPNEQFF. The chain carries TRBV20-1 and TRBJ2-1; the TRBD2 assignment by TCRdb is unverifiable without DNA. Germline values: CDR1 DFQATT, CDR2 SNEGSKA (reference sequence). The CDR3 loop spans 15 amino acids.

This chain joins TRBV6-2 or TRBV6-3 and TRBJ2-1; TCRdb designates TRBD1, a call that cannot be tested without DNA. Germline-derived CDR1 and CDR2 are MNHEY and SVGEGT. The CDR3 sequence is 18 residues long. This CDR3 reads CASSYLAPGTGGINEQFF.

The rearrangement links TRBV5-1 to TRBJ1-1. The germline gives CDR1 SGHRS, CDR2 YFSETQ. CDR3 length: 15 residues. The CDR3 loop reads CASSYSDGRNTEAFF. Variable domain in full (rest from reference TRBV5-1 and TRBJ1-1): KAGVTQTPRYLIKTRGQQVTLSCSPISGHRSVSWYQQTPGQGLQFLFEYFSETQRNKGNFPGRFSGRQFSNSRSEMNVSTLELGDSALYLCASSYSDGRNTEAFFGQGTRLTVV.

The rearrangement joins TRBV29-1 to TRBJ2-7. Germline CDR1 is SQVTM and CDR2 is ANQGSEA. The length of the CDR3 is 12 residues. The CDR3 here is CSVERGPYEQYF.

The V and J genes are TRBV29-1 and TRBJ1-1. Germline values: CDR1 SQVTM, CDR2 ANQGSEA. This CDR3 has 12 residues. This CDR3 reads CSVEDAGGGAFF.

V usage is TRBV24-1 and J usage is TRBJ1-2; checking the TCRdb D call of TRBD1 is not possible without DNA. This CDR3 is built from 14 residues. From germline, CDR1 is KGHDR and CDR2 SFDVKD. The CDR3 is CATSDAGQANGYTF.

This chain uses TRBV4-1 with TRBJ1-2; TCRdb names TRBD1, which stays unverified in the absence of DNA. The CDR3 is made up of 16 amino acids. Germline loops: CDR1 MGHRA, CDR2 YSYEKL. CDR3 region: CASSQDEGATLYGYTF.

The chain employs TRBV7-2 and TRBJ1-5; no DNA is available, so the TRBD1 call from TCRdb remains unchecked. This CDR3 contains 13 residues. Germline CDR1 and CDR2: SGHTA and FQGNSA. This chain's CDR3 is CASSLEGEQPQHF.

The chain joins TRBV4-3 to TRBJ1-1; TCRdb calls TRBD1, which cannot be checked without DNA. CDR3 size: 14 residues. CDR1 LGHNA and CDR2 YSLEER come from the germline V gene. The CDR3: CASSQEGQSLEAFF.

The chain has TRBV7-9 and TRBJ1-1. The CDR3 spans 13 residues. Germline V gene lookup returns CDR1 SEHNR and CDR2 FQNEAQ (reference sequence). This CDR3 reads CASIQGSNTEAFF.

CDR3 sequence reads: CAIKDGPNYGYTF. The chain carries TRBV10-3 and TRBJ1-2. The CDR3 loop spans 13 amino acids. CDR1 ENHRY and CDR2 SYGVKD come from the germline V gene.

J is TRBJ2-7 and V is TRBV10-1. CDR1 is WNHNN, CDR2 SYGVQD, per germline (reference sequence). This CDR3 is 13 amino acids long. CDR3 region: CASSESGTHEQYF.

The J gene is TRBJ1-6, the V gene TRBV6-5; with no DNA, the TCRdb D assignment of TRBD1 cannot be verified. Germline V gene data show CDR1 as MNHEY and CDR2 as SVGAGI. This CDR3 has 16 amino acids. This chain's CDR3 is CASSYPRQGATSPLHF.

The chain employs TRBV5-1 and TRBJ2-5; TCRdb names TRBD2, which stays unverified in the absence of DNA. CDR1 SGHRS and CDR2 YFSETQ come from the germline V gene. CDR3 length: 15 residues. CDR3 protein: CASSFGGLSQETQYF.

The gene calls are TRBV18 and TRBJ2-3. This CDR3 region has 16 residues. Germline CDR1 is KGHSH and CDR2 is LQKENI. The CDR3 is CASSPPRTASTDTQYF.

This rearrangement joins TRBV18 to TRBJ2-6. Germline V gene sequence: CDR1 KGHSH, CDR2 LQKENI. This CDR3 is 16 amino acids long. The CDR3 protein is CASSPEWLAGANVLTF.

The chain employs TRBV5-4 and TRBJ2-3; the TCRdb D gene call, TRBD2, has no DNA to confirm it. Germline V gives CDR1 SGHNT, CDR2 YYREEE (reference sequence). The length of the CDR3 is 15 residues. The CDR3 protein is CASSIRTSGSDTQYF. The full variable domain, completed using reference TRBV5-4 and TRBJ2-3, is ETGVTQSPTHLIKTRGQQVTLRCSSQSGHNTVSWYQQALGQGPQFIFQYYREEENGRGNFPPRFSGLQFPNYSSELNVNALELDDSALYLCASSIRTSGSDTQYFGPGTRLTVL.

The chain is built from TRBV20-1 and TRBJ2-3; without DNA, the TCRdb call of TRBD2 cannot be checked. Germline V gene lookup returns CDR1 DFQATT and CDR2 SNEGSKA (reference sequence). The CDR3 sequence is 16 residues long. CDR3 loop: CSAMGLAKAFTDTQYF.

CDR3 region: CASSLAGTSGASSYNEQFF. The chain recombines TRBV11-1 with TRBJ2-1; the D gene TCRdb calls, TRBD2, cannot be checked with no DNA. The CDR3 totals 19 residues. Germline CDR1 SGHAT, CDR2 FQDESV (reference sequence).

This chain links TRBV6-1 with TRBJ1-1. This CDR3 is built from 17 residues. Germline V gene data show CDR1 as MNHNS and CDR2 as SASEGT. The CDR3 loop is CASSEFRGAGMNTEAFF.

The chain joins TRBV19 to TRBJ1-1; the D call of TRBD1 rests on TCRdb alone, since no DNA is present to check it. This CDR3 has 14 residues. In germline, CDR1 is LNHDA, CDR2 SQIVND (reference sequence). CDR3: CASSRGTGGGGAFF.